This is a list of T cell receptor beta chains from one sample in a study of Ad26.COV2.S vaccination and SARS-CoV-2 variants. Only in-frame clones appear in the TCRdb table, and some are missing; sequencing was by immunoSEQ multiplex PCR. The top ten clones hold about 1.5% of a sample with under 600,000 clones, about 88% of them seen once. The sample was peripheral blood, taken in a trial of Ad26.COV2.S vaccine versus placebo. The source of these receptors is a person aged 18 to 59 who received the Ad26.COV2.S COVID-19 vaccine or a placebo. Each CDR3 is given with its conserved first and last residue.

TRBV18,TRBJ1-2,CASSPSGSNYGYTF
TRBV13,TRBJ1-1,CASSFPSDPVRAAFF
TRBV11-2,TRBJ2-1,CASSSTLINEQFF
TRBV9,TRBJ2-1,CASSVGLSGGLSSYNEQFF
TRBV21-1,TRBJ1-5,CASSNGFPGQGAVNQPQHF
TRBV19,TRBJ1-4,CASKVGTRNEKLFF
TRBV7-6,TRBJ2-7,CASSLVSGDEQYF
TRBV4-3,TRBJ2-5,CASSQDYGVETQYF
TRBV6-6,TRBJ1-2,CASLQTPDRWDGYTF
TRBV4-1,TRBJ2-7,CASSQEGDRGSYEQYF
TRBV2,TRBJ1-2,CASSALNYGYTF
TRBV18,TRBJ2-1,CASSPGMRRGTYNEQFF
TRBV15,TRBJ2-6,CATSGGTSSGANVLTF
TRBV4-1,TRBJ1-6,CVSSQGRKGRPSYNSPLHF
TRBV28,TRBJ2-1,CASSFLAEQYNEQFF
TRBV12-3/TRBV12-4,TRBJ2-1,CASSLGGAWQFF